This TCR beta chain was found in a study of blood T cell repertoires in COVID-19. Study details: From T cells, B-cell-depleted T cells, or PBMCs came the material, which was cDNA or gDNA.

Original processing methods: The assay estimated nucleated cells by amplifying reference gene primers. The protocol was immunoSEQ multiplex PCR, while the TCRdb copy is restricted to in-frame clones and leaves out a portion. Clone size and the V and J calls come from that table; the DNA yielded D and trimming. Found here are over 300,000 clones, about 83% of them singletons; the top ten hold around 1.5%. Germline V gives CDR1 KGHDR, CDR2 SFDVKD. The CDR3 runs 12 residues. With 4 bases removed from V and 4 bases from J, the gap between germline ends came to 6 bases. V and J are TRBV24-1 and TRBJ1-2, with D unclear. The clonotype was recovered from a woman between 50 and 59 years old with acute or convalescent COVID-19. Material: peripheral blood. The CDR3 DNA follows: TGTGCCACCAGTGACTACAGCTATGGCTACACCTTC. It yields the protein CATSDYSYGYTF.